This note documents a single TCR beta chain sequence. Antigen unknown. Sorted-subset replicate PCR reactions were performed with about 200 ng DNA, corresponding to roughly 30,000 T cell genomes. Method: immunoSEQ multiplex PCR; TCRdb's copy keeps in-frame clones and lacks some. The repertoire holds about 1.5 million clones, with more than 95% as singletons. The data are from a study of shared clonotypes between healthy human individuals. Study results and caveats: Relative to memory subsets, naive subsets generally showed larger estimated richness. Unshared clonotypes carried lower generation probabilities than those common to all four donors. Limited genetic and exposure-history diversity came from having few donors.

The CDR3 loop spans 17 amino acids. Germline assignment: CDR1 SGHRS and CDR2 YFSETQ. The junction had 3 bases not matched to a gene; V was cut back by 1 base and J by 2 bases. The V call is TRBV5-1, the J call TRBJ2-2, with 12 bases lining up with TRBD2. The sequence was obtained from a man aged 25 to 40 in good health. The sample comprised naive CD4+ T cells sorted from blood. The subset: CD45RA+ positively selected. This chain's CDR3 is CASSLPSGRANTGELFF. The CDR3 coding sequence is TGCGCCAGCAGCTTGCCTAGCGGGAGGGCCAACACCGGGGAGCTGTTTTTT. Looking up the rest from reference TRBV5-1 and TRBJ2-2 gives the full variable domain: KAGVTQTPRYLIKTRGQQVTLSCSPISGHRSVSWYQQTPGQGLQFLFEYFSETQRNKGNFPGRFSGRQFSNSRSEMNVSTLELGDSALYLCASSLPSGRANTGELFFGEGSRLTVL.